Many counts were recorded for the clone carrying this T cell receptor (beta chain). Antigen unknown. These data belong to a study of T cell repertoires in cytomegalovirus infection. Turning to the study itself: Carrying CMV and the relevant HLA type showed in public TCR beta signatures.

Unmatched junction bases numbered 6, after V lost 2 bases and J lost 3 bases. Germline V gives CDR1 SGHVS, CDR2 FNYEAQ. This CDR3 spans 17 amino acids. The study, taken as a whole, reports: CMV-specific HLA-C-restricted TCR beta clonotypes dominated the ex vivo response. The cumulative frequency of public TCR beta families distinguished individuals who carried CMV together with the relevant HLA.

TCRdb re-analysed the reads in MiXCR, keeping a single row per CDR3 protein. The data show roughly 640,000 distinct CDR3 sequences, approximately 24% seen once. This sequence joins TRBV7-6 and TRBJ1-6; 8 bases line up with TRBD1. The sequence came from a human donor in good health (CMV status not recorded). Some clones in this sample may be carry-over from other donors' samples. Input material: CD8+ T cells from PBMCs. The CDR3 DNA reads as TGTGCCAGCAGCTTATCAGGGGGCAAGGGCTATAATTCACCCCTCCACTTT. Its protein product is CASSLSGGKGYNSPLHF.